Below are 14 T cell receptor beta chains sequenced from a single sample in a study of tumor-infiltrating lymphocytes in primary liver carcinoma. A constant-region primer served to make TCR beta cDNA from roughly 500 ng total RNA. Researchers made the TCR beta libraries by running three nested multiplex PCR rounds with slightly modified ARM-PCR. The opening two PCR rounds, about 10 cycles each, paired TRBV1-TRBV30 forward primers with a C-beta reverse primer. A single record per CDR3 protein comes from TCRdb applying MiXCR to the multiplex PCR reads. This sample yields some 320,000 distinct CDR3 sequences, of which 65% are seen a single time; about 9.4% belongs to the top ten. Unsorted whole blood supplied the blood RNA, and germline DNA was isolated too. The sample comprised peripheral blood. These receptors all come from a man in his forties with primary liver carcinoma and hepatitis B virus infection.

In its sample, this clonotype was seen many times. The chain combines TRBV29-1 with TRBJ2-7; D possibly matches TRBD1 or TRBD2 (5 bases each). From germline, CDR1 is SQVTM and CDR2 ANQGSEA. Deletions cut 4 bases from V and 6 bases from J, with 13 bases between. The CDR3 length is 12 residues. As DNA, the CDR3 is TGCAGCGTTGGGGGTGGGACCGGCGAGCAGTACTTC. It is translated as CSVGGGTGEQYF.

Points on this clonotype: This sequence may be a read error, since a much larger clone differs from it by one base. The chain combines TRBV6-6 with TRBJ1-1, with 9 bases matching TRBD1. The V and J ends lost 4 bases and 4 bases, in that order; junction bases with no gene match: 7. The V gene's germline CDR1 is MNHNY and CDR2 SVGAGI (reference sequence). The CDR3 is made up of 15 amino acids. CDR3 sequence reads: CASSFAPTGGTEAFF. DNA for the CDR3: TGTGCCAGCAGTTTCGCCCCGACAGGGGGCACTGAAGCTTTCTTT.

About this clonotype itself: This CDR3 is missing its conserved last phenylalanine or tryptophan, likely due to a read error. J is TRBJ1-2 and V is TRBV29-1, with D tentatively TRBD1 (6 bases). Trimming took 3 bases from V and 7 from J, leaving 12 bases between them. CDR1 is SQVTM, CDR2 ANQGSEA, per germline. CDR3 length equals 12 residues. The CDR3 DNA reads as TGCAGCGTTGATAACGGGGGCAGTGGCTACACCTCC. Translated: CSVDNGGSGYTS.

This sequence joins TRBV12-3 or TRBV12-4 and TRBJ2-3; TRBD2 matches at 7 bases. The V segment lost 2 bases and the J segment 11 bases; nucleotides outside the gene matches: 19. The CDR3 covers 17 residues. CDR3 in amino acids: CASSLLASGSQRGMQYF. CDR3 sequence (DNA): TGTGCCAGCAGTTTATTGGCTAGCGGTAGCCAAAGGGGTATGCAGTATTTT.

To note about this clonotype: A single base separates this from a much larger clone, so it may be a read error. The chain links TRBV6-1 to TRBJ1-2, with D maybe TRBD1 (6 bases). The CDR3 loop spans 14 amino acids. V lost 4 bases, J lost 5 bases, and 14 bases lay in between. Germline CDR1 MNHNS, CDR2 SASEGT. CDR3 amino acids: CASSGPGTLYGYTF. The CDR3 nucleotides are TGTGCCAGCAGTGGTCCCGGGACACTTTATGGCTACACCTTC.

The table lists this clonotype with many counts. V and J are TRBV12-3 or TRBV12-4 and TRBJ2-7; D may correspond to TRBD1 or TRBD2 (6 bases each). The CDR3 length is 13 residues. Trimming stripped 7 bases from V and 4 bases from J, with 14 bases between. The CDR3 loop reads CASKGGIRYEQYF. In nucleotides, the CDR3 is TGTGCCAGCAAAGGGGGGATTAGGTACGAGCAGTACTTC.

Note on this clonotype: No conserved phenylalanine or tryptophan ends this CDR3, so it is likely a read error. In DNA form, the CDR3 reads TGTGCCAGCAGCCCTCAGAGGAGCTCCTACGAGCAGTACCTC. As protein: CASSPQRSSYEQYL. The rearrangement links TRBV12-3 or TRBV12-4 to TRBJ2-7, with D unclear. V was pared by 6 bases and J by 0 bases, with 12 bases between. The CDR3 totals 14 residues.

The chain has TRBV5-1 and TRBJ2-1, with TRBD2 matching 13 bases. The CDR3 has 14 residues. Trimming took 3 bases from V and 9 from J; bases not matched to a gene: 3. Germline lookup yields CDR1 SGHRS and CDR2 YFSETQ. CDR3 protein: CASSSGTSGTEQFF. The CDR3 nucleotides are TGCGCCAGCAGCTCTGGGACTAGCGGGACTGAGCAGTTCTTC. The entire variable domain, with the rest obtained from reference TRBV5-1 and TRBJ2-1, is as follows: KAGVTQTPRYLIKTRGQQVTLSCSPISGHRSVSWYQQTPGQGLQFLFEYFSETQRNKGNFPGRFSGRQFSNSRSEMNVSTLELGDSALYLCASSSGTSGTEQFFGPGTRLTVL.

J is TRBJ2-7 and V is TRBV6-2 or TRBV6-3, with 8 bases matching TRBD1. The CDR3 is 15 amino acids. Germline V gene lookup returns CDR1 MNHEY and CDR2 SVGEGT. The V gene end was trimmed by 5 bases and the J gene end by 5 bases; junction bases not matched to a gene: 11. CDR3: CASSALWTGIHEQYF. The CDR3, as DNA: TGTGCCAGCAGTGCCCTCTGGACAGGGATTCACGAGCAGTACTTC.

This clonotype was counted a single time. The rearrangement joins TRBV19 to TRBJ2-3, with D unclear. The CDR3 loop spans 14 amino acids. From germline, CDR1 is LNHDA and CDR2 SQIVND (reference sequence). Trimming removed 3 bases from V and 0 bases from J, with 7 bases in between. The chain's CDR3 is CASSMPASTDTQYF. The DNA for the CDR3 is TGTGCCAGTAGTATGCCAGCGAGCACAGATACGCAGTATTTT.

The chain combines TRBV4-1 with TRBJ1-5; D not certain. Germline loops: CDR1 MGHRA, CDR2 YSYEKL. V shed 5 bases and J shed 0 bases, with 11 bases lying between them. The CDR3 covers 15 residues. The CDR3 region is CASSWGKNSNQPQHF. The CDR3 DNA reads as TGCGCCAGCAGCTGGGGTAAGAATAGCAATCAGCCCCAGCATTTT.

About this clonotype: A clone one base away is much larger, so this may be a read error. The chain has TRBV6-1 and TRBJ1-4; the match to TRBD1 covers 9 bases. This CDR3 is 19 amino acids long. Germline-derived CDR1 and CDR2 are MNHNS and SASEGT. The DNA for the CDR3 is TGTGACAGCAGTGACATCCGGGACAGGGAATTCTCAACTAATGAAAAACTGTTTTTT. The encoded protein is CDSSDIRDREFSTNEKLFF.

Regarding this clonotype: Given a much more abundant clone one base away, this may be a read error. The chain couples TRBV29-1 to TRBJ1-1, with D perhaps TRBD1 (5 bases). Germline CDR1 SQVTM, CDR2 ANQGSEA. The CDR3 sequence is 11 residues long. This CDR3 is CNVGRGTEAFF. In nucleotides, the CDR3 is TGCAACGTTGGGCGGGGGACTGAAGCTTTCTTT. Filled out from reference TRBV29-1 and TRBJ1-1, the complete variable domain reads SAVISQKPSRDICQRGTSLTIQCQVDSQVTMMFWYRQQPGQSLTLIATANQGSEATYESGFVIDKFPISRPNLTFSTLTVSNMSPEDSSIYLCNVGRGTEAFFGQGTRLTVV.

With respect to this clonotype: The CDR3 ends on some other residue instead of the conserved phenylalanine or tryptophan, so this is likely a read error. The rearrangement joins TRBV29-1 to TRBJ1-1; 8 nucleotides match TRBD1. The CDR3 spans 15 residues. The germline V gene encodes CDR1 SQVTM and CDR2 ANQGSEA. V shed 8 bases and J 3 bases; nucleotides not matched to a gene: 14. The CDR3 region is CSIAGGLLLDTEAFC. CDR3 sequence (DNA): TGCAGCATCGCAGGGGGCCTACTTTTAGACACTGAAGCTTTCTGT.